The clone carrying this T cell receptor (beta chain) appeared a few times. The V gene lost 6 bases and the J gene lost 4 bases, with 15 bases spanning the gap. The CDR3 loop spans 14 amino acids. Germline CDR1 is MNHNS and CDR2 is SASEGT. The source of the sample is a study of CD8 T cells in ankylosing spondylitis. TCRdb reanalysed the 5' RACE reads using MiXCR and keeps one entry per CDR3 protein. The table shows about 360,000 distinct CDR3 sequences, with around 20% occurring only once. The sequenced material came from blood, either unsorted or a sorted T cell fraction (not recorded which). The TCR originated in a male donor with ankylosing spondylitis or in good health (not recorded which). The rearrangement joins TRBV6-1 to TRBJ2-5, with a possible D match to TRBD2 (6 bases). The CDR3 coding sequence is TGTGCCAGCAGCCAGGGCGGGGCGGGAGAGACCCAGTACTTC. Its protein is CASSQGGAGETQYF.